This T cell receptor beta chain was profiled in a study of Graves' ophthalmopathy and Graves' hyperthyroidism. Using RNA transcripts, the TCR beta CDR3 regions were amplified. First-round RT-PCR used HTBI primers; second-round multiplex PCR followed. TCRdb called the multiplex PCR reads again in MiXCR, with one record for every CDR3 protein. The profile covers 350,000 to 400,000 distinct CDR3 sequences, with approximately 16% appearing a single time and 1.6% taken by the ten largest. In this cohort, patients with other autoimmune diseases, uncontrolled infections, pregnancy or lactation were excluded. Physicians reached a diagnosis by relying on clinical symptoms, serum thyroxine, TRAb, thyroid ultrasound and orbital computed tomography. Out of around 9.7 ml of fresh peripheral blood, PBMCs were obtained. Study findings and constraints: Its predictions of ophthalmopathy progression gave the model over 70% sensitivity and almost 75% specificity.

The V and J ends lost 4 bases and 2 bases respectively, with 12 bases between them. Germline V gives CDR1 SQVTM, CDR2 ANQGSEA. The CDR3 loop spans 13 amino acids. This clonotype has at least ten counts. What it recognizes is unknown. Material for sequencing was peripheral blood. This TCR came from a woman younger than 35 with Graves' ophthalmopathy. This sequence joins TRBV29-1 and TRBJ2-7; no definite D call. The CDR3 DNA reads as TGCAGCGTTGCATTCGCGTTAGCCTACGAGCAGTACTTC. It is translated as CSVAFALAYEQYF.